This TCR beta chain was identified during a study of blood T cell repertoires in COVID-19. Study in general: There were acute and convalescent COVID-19 samples, and they came from the United States, Italy and Spain. Sample material is recorded as cDNA or gDNA derived from T cells, B-cell-depleted T cells, or PBMCs.

The J segment lost 7 bases and the V segment lost 6 bases, leaving 13 bases of the junction unmatched. The CDR3 contains 15 residues. Germline V CDR1 and CDR2: SNHLY, FYNNEI. Per the study methods: Researchers report that nucleated cell counts were estimated from reference gene primer amplification. Measured with immunoSEQ multiplex PCR; TCRdb has only the in-frame clones, and not every one. V, J and clone size reflect that table, while D and trimming were determined from the DNA. Of approximately 23,000 clones listed, about 90% were seen once; the top ten hold roughly 2.5%. The sample taken for sequencing was peripheral blood. This rearrangement joins TRBV2 to TRBJ2-7, with TRBD2 identical over 9 bases. This TCR was recovered from a man in his 70s with acute or convalescent COVID-19. CDR3 DNA: TGTGCCAGCAGCGAATCTAGCGGGGAGATGGGTGAGCAGTACTTC. It is translated as CASSESSGEMGEQYF. Based on the CDR3 plus reference TRBV2 and TRBJ2-7, the full variable domain is EPEVTQTPSHQVTQMGQEVILRCVPISNHLYFYWYRQILGQKVEFLVSFYNNEISEKSEIFDDQFSVERPDGSNFTLKIRSTKLEDSAMYFCASSESSGEMGEQYFGPGTRLTVT.